This T cell receptor (beta chain) was sequenced during a study of shared clonotypes between healthy human individuals. Study-wide background: Researchers drew samples from two women and a few men aged 18 to 49.

Deep was the level at which the assay was run. The sorted-subset replicate PCRs were given roughly 190 ng DNA, which is roughly 30,000 T cell genomes. Clones were sequenced by immunoSEQ multiplex PCR, and TCRdb holds only the in-frame ones, with some missing. The table includes about 820,000 clones, more than 85% detected once. This CDR3 spans 13 amino acids. Germline V lookup: CDR1 MDHEN, CDR2 SYDVKM. V lost 4 bases, J lost 2 bases, and 9 bases lay in between. The naive CD8 subset, CD45RO-negative cells positively selected for CCR7, excluded terminally differentiated effector memory CD45RA+ cells. The chain uses TRBV28 and TRBJ2-7; D remains unclear. This TCR was recovered from a man aged 25-40 years in good health. Sample: naive CD8+ T cells sorted from blood. The CDR3 protein is CASSYEKTYEQYF. CDR3 nucleotides: TGTGCCAGCAGTTATGAGAAGACCTACGAGCAGTACTTC. Full variable domain (outside the CDR3, taken from reference TRBV28 and TRBJ2-7): DVKVTQSSRYLVKRTGEKVFLECVQDMDHENMFWYRQDPGLGLRLIYFSYDVKMKEKGDIPEGYSVSREKKERFSLILESASTNQTSMYLCASSYEKTYEQYFGPGTRLTVT.